Below, 15 T cell receptor beta chains from the same sample are listed, as sequenced in a study of T cells after yellow fever vaccination. TCRdb independently ran MiXCR on the 5' RACE reads; one entry per CDR3 protein. The sample consists of 550,000 to 750,000 distinct CDR3 sequences, roughly 13% of them appearing once. Material: PBMCs, obtained on the day of the yellow fever booster vaccination. All receptors derive from a man aged 30-40 years who received the YFV17D yellow fever vaccine.

This clonotype has only a few counts. The genes are TRBV28 and TRBJ2-1; D unresolved. Germline V gives CDR1 MDHEN, CDR2 SYDVKM. The CDR3 spans 15 residues. V lost 2 bases, J lost 6 bases, and 14 bases lay in between. The CDR3 is CASSLMARSGNEQFF. The CDR3 DNA sequence: TGTGCCAGCAGTTTAATGGCGCGGTCCGGCAATGAGCAGTTCTTC.

The rearrangement joins TRBV7-8 to TRBJ1-3; no clear D. The CDR3 has 18 residues. Germline loops: CDR1 SGHVS, CDR2 FQNEAQ. With 2 bases removed from V and 0 bases from J, the gap between germline ends came to 17 bases. The CDR3: CASSLNRVRAPSGNTIYF. DNA of the CDR3: TGTGCCAGCAGCTTAAACCGTGTGCGGGCCCCCTCTGGAAACACCATATATTTT. Full variable domain (rest looked up from reference TRBV7-8 and TRBJ1-3): GAGVSQSPRYKVAKRGQDVALRCDPISGHVSLFWYQQALGQGPEFLTYFQNEAQLDKSGLPSDRFFAERPEGSVSTLKIQRTQQEDSAVYLCASSLNRVRAPSGNTIYFGEGSWLTVV.

This clonotype showed up just a few times. The chain has TRBV7-8 and TRBJ2-1; 11 positions match TRBD2. V lost 6 bases and J lost 6; bases outside the gene matches: 10. The germline V gene encodes CDR1 SGHVS and CDR2 FQNEAQ. The CDR3 totals 16 residues. CDR3 sequence reads: CASSSLAGGYSNEQFF. CDR3 nucleotide sequence: TGTGCCAGCAGTAGCCTAGCGGGAGGCTACTCCAATGAGCAGTTCTTC.

The chain links TRBV5-1 to TRBJ2-1, with 11 bases aligning to TRBD2. Germline V gene data show CDR1 as SGHRS and CDR2 as YFSETQ. V lost 1 base and J lost 3; bases outside the gene matches: 3. This CDR3 comprises 16 residues. This CDR3 reads CASSLTSGRDYNEQFF. CDR3 in DNA: TGCGCCAGCAGCTTGACTAGCGGGAGAGACTACAATGAGCAGTTCTTC.

This clonotype was observed a handful of times. This chain connects TRBV20-1 to TRBJ2-1; TRBD2 matches at 9 bases. Looked up from germline, CDR1 is DFQATT and CDR2 is SNEGSKA (reference sequence). The CDR3 length is 16 residues. The V segment lost 0 bases and the J segment 1 base; nucleotides outside the gene matches: 4. The CDR3 nucleotides are TGCAGTGCTAGAGATCTAGCGGGAAAATCCTACAATGAGCAGTTCTTC. It translates to CSARDLAGKSYNEQFF.

The chain combines TRBV29-1 with TRBJ2-7; 8 nucleotides match TRBD1. The CDR3 is 12 amino acids. Germline CDR1 and CDR2: SQVTM and ANQGSEA. Trimming removed 8 bases from V and 5 bases from J; junction bases left unmatched: 8. The CDR3, as DNA: TGCAGCATGAGGACAGGGTCCCACGAGCAGTACTTC. The encoded protein is CSMRTGSHEQYF.

This clonotype was seen more than once but under ten times. The genes are TRBV25-1 and TRBJ2-1; D is perhaps TRBD1 (6 bases). The V gene lost 1 base and the J gene lost 6 bases, with 16 bases spanning the gap. CDR3 length equals 16 residues. Germline CDR1 is MGHDK and CDR2 is SYGVNS. Here the CDR3 reads CASSELMAGVGNEQFF. CDR3 sequence (DNA): TGTGCCAGCAGTGAATTAATGGCAGGGGTGGGCAATGAGCAGTTCTTC.

This sequence joins TRBV6-9 and TRBJ2-3, with TRBD2 identical over 9 bases. The CDR3 runs 17 residues. Per germline, CDR1 MNHGY and CDR2 SVAAGI. The CDR3 sequence is CGACYFEVAGVRDTQYF. DNA of the CDR3: TGTGGGGCCTGTTATTTCGAGGTAGCGGGAGTACGTGATACGCAGTATTTT.

A few counts support this clonotype. The chain recombines TRBV6-2 or TRBV6-3 with TRBJ2-2; D is ambiguous. Trimming took off 8 bases at V and 9 bases at J, with 13 bases between the two ends. Germline V gene lookup returns CDR1 MNHEY and CDR2 SVGEGT. The CDR3 has 12 residues. The CDR3 region is CASGERDRELFF. The CDR3 coding sequence is TGTGCCAGCGGAGAACGAGACAGGGAGCTGTTTTTT.

This chain uses TRBV5-4 with TRBJ2-3, with D uncertain. V lost 3 bases, J lost 3 bases, and 17 bases lay in between. The CDR3 consists of 16 residues. Germline values: CDR1 SGHNT, CDR2 YYREEE (reference sequence). The CDR3 DNA follows: TGTGCCAGCAGCTCCCCGGGCCCTTCGGGTACAGATACGCAGTATTTT. Its protein product is CASSSPGPSGTDTQYF.

This clonotype has only a few counts. The J gene is TRBJ1-1, the V gene TRBV7-2; D is possibly TRBD1 (5 bases). CDR1 and CDR2 (germline): SGHTA, FQGNSA. The CDR3 has 15 residues. V lost 6 bases and J lost 0, with 14 bases in between. The CDR3 DNA sequence: TGTGCCAGCAGTCTAGAGGGGCAACTGAACACTGAAGCTTTCTTT. This sequence encodes CASSLEGQLNTEAFF. The variable domain in full, with the rest retrieved from reference TRBV7-2 and TRBJ1-1, is GAGVSQSPSNKVTEKGKDVELRCDPISGHTALYWYRQSLGQGLEFLIYFQGNSAPDKSGLPSDRFSAERTGGSVSTLTIQRTQQEDSAVYLCASSLEGQLNTEAFFGQGTRLTVV.

The table lists this clonotype with a few counts. This chain uses TRBV5-1 with TRBJ2-2; no clear D. The germline CDR1 and CDR2 sequences are SGHRS and YFSETQ. The V and J ends lost 3 bases and 9 bases respectively, with 12 bases between them. This CDR3 contains 13 residues. The CDR3 DNA follows: TGCGCCAGCAGCTCGTTGCAAAACTGGGAGCTGTTTTTT. As protein: CASSSLQNWELFF.

This clonotype has more than one count but fewer than ten. V and J are TRBV4-3 and TRBJ2-3, with D unclear. Germline V gene sequence: CDR1 LGHNA, CDR2 YSLEER. The CDR3 runs 15 residues. The V and J ends lost 3 bases and 7 bases respectively, with 17 bases between them. CDR3 loop: CASSQPPTKTNTQYF. The CDR3 region has the DNA TGCGCCAGCAGCCAGCCCCCGACGAAGACCAATACGCAGTATTTT.

This clonotype has ten or more counts. CDR3 protein: CASSYVGTGELFF. The DNA for the CDR3 is TGTGCCAGCAGTTACGTAGGTACCGGGGAGCTGTTTTTT. The rearrangement uses TRBV6-2 or TRBV6-3 and TRBJ2-2; D gene uncertain. Trimming left V 2 bases short and J 5 bases short, with 6 bases between. The CDR3 consists of 13 residues. Germline V gene data show CDR1 as MNHEY and CDR2 as SVGEGT.

The chain carries TRBV28 and TRBJ2-1; 9 positions match TRBD1. In germline, CDR1 is MDHEN, CDR2 SYDVKM. After removal of 4 bases from V and 10 bases from J, the junction contained 11 bases not matched to a gene. This CDR3 comprises 15 residues. CDR3 protein: CASSSPGQGAGEQFF. The CDR3 coding sequence is TGTGCCAGCAGTTCTCCGGGACAGGGTGCGGGAGAGCAGTTCTTC.